The present entry profiles one TCR beta chain with its context. The entry originates in a study of technical replicates of blood from a handful of donors. With V trimmed by 4 bases and J by 0 bases, 10 bases remained unmatched. Looked up from germline, CDR1 is SGHDT and CDR2 is YYEEEE. The CDR3 extends over 18 amino acids. Some clones are missing from TCRdb's copy, which holds only in-frame ones; the method was immunoSEQ multiplex PCR. This sample has tens of thousands of clones, with 90% to 95% found just once. Sequencing used PBMCs. This chain connects TRBV5-6 to TRBJ2-3, with 11 positions matching TRBD2. This sequence originates from a human donor in good health. Some clones in this sample may be carry-over from other donors' samples. CDR3 protein: CASSILAGAPASTDTQYF. CDR3 nucleotides: TGTGCCAGCAGCATACTAGCGGGGGCCCCAGCTAGCACAGATACGCAGTATTTT.